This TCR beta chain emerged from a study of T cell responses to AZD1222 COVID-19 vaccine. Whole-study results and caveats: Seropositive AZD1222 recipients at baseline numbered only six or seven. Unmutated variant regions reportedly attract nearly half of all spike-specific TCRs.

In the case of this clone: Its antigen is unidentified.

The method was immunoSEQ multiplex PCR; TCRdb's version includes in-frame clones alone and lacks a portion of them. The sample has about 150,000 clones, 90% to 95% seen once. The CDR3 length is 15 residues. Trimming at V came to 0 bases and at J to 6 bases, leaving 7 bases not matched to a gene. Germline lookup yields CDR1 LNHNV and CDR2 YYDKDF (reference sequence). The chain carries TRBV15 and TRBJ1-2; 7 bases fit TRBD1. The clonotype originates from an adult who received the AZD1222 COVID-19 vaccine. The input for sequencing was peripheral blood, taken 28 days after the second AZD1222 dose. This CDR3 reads CATSRDGQGVNGYTF. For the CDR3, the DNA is TGTGCCACCAGCAGAGATGGGCAGGGGGTGAATGGCTACACCTTC.